These T cell receptor beta chains were read from a single sample in a study of cytomegalovirus exposure and HLA in healthy donors. The method was immunoSEQ multiplex PCR; TCRdb's version includes in-frame clones alone and lacks a portion of them. The table shows 200,000 to 250,000 clones, with approximately 81% occurring only once. The source material was PBMCs. Receptor source: a man aged 25-40 years in good health and CMV-seronegative. Both conserved end residues are part of each CDR3. The order of the fields is D gene, clone size, J gene, V gene, CDR3 protein, CDR3 DNA. The D gene is left open where the match is weak. The listing skips clone size in some rows; elsewhere it reads once, few, many or a size class.

D: NA
size: NA
J: TRBJ2-7
V: TRBV5-1
CDR3: CASSLASSYEQYF
DNA: TGCGCCAGCAGCTTGGCGAGCTCCTACGAGCAGTACTTC

D: TRBD1
size: NA
J: TRBJ2-5
V: TRBV7-3
CDR3: CASSLWGTGQETQYF
DNA: TGTGCCAGCAGCTTATGGGGGACAGGCCAAGAGACCCAGTACTTC

D: NA
size: NA
J: TRBJ2-3
V: TRBV28
CDR3: CASSGGSTDTQYF
DNA: TGTGCCAGCAGTGGGGGGAGCACAGATACGCAGTATTTT

D: TRBD2
size: NA
J: TRBJ2-6
V: TRBV5-1
CDR3: CASSLRPQLAGSSGASVLTF
DNA: TGCGCCAGCAGCTTGAGACCACAACTAGCGGGGAGCTCTGGGGCCAGCGTCCTGACTTTC

D: NA
size: few
J: TRBJ2-7
V: TRBV5-4
CDR3: CASSLAGSSLGKEYF
DNA: TGTGCCAGCAGCTTGGCGGGGTCCTCCCTAGGTAAGGAGTACTTC

D: NA
size: NA
J: TRBJ2-3
V: TRBV6-1
CDR3: CASSDRGISAGGPFADTQYF
DNA: TGTGCCAGCAGTGACCGAGGGATTTCGGCGGGCGGGCCTTTCGCAGATACGCAGTATTTT

D: TRBD1
size: NA
J: TRBJ1-1
V: TRBV6-1
CDR3: CAIVMDRVRTEAFF
DNA: TGTGCCATCGTGATGGACAGGGTAAGGACTGAAGCTTTCTTT

D: NA
size: NA
J: TRBJ2-3
V: TRBV7-9
CDR3: CASKQGATDTQYF
DNA: TGTGCCAGCAAACAGGGTGCGACAGATACGCAGTATTTT

D: NA
size: once
J: TRBJ2-3
V: TRBV5-4
CDR3: CASSLDLGGASTDTQYF
DNA: TGTGCCAGCAGCTTGGATTTGGGGGGGGCTTCCACAGATACGCAGTATTTT

D: NA
size: NA
J: TRBJ2-4
V: TRBV5-4
CDR3: CASSFNGGVVAKNIQYF
DNA: TGTGCCAGCAGCTTTAATGGAGGAGTGGTAGCCAAAAACATTCAGTACTTC

D: NA
size: NA
J: TRBJ2-2
V: TRBV7-2
CDR3: CASSGLAYTGELFF
DNA: TGTGCCAGCAGCGGGCTAGCGTACACCGGGGAGCTGTTTTTT

D: NA
size: NA
J: TRBJ2-3
V: TRBV6-4
CDR3: CASTFLRATSTDTQYF
DNA: TGTGCCAGCACCTTCCTCAGGGCCACTAGCACAGATACGCAGTATTTT

D: NA
size: NA
J: TRBJ1-1
V: TRBV10-3
CDR3: CAISESPLQGNTEAFF
DNA: TGTGCCATCAGTGAGTCCCCTTTACAGGGGAACACTGAAGCTTTCTTT

D: NA
size: NA
J: TRBJ1-1
V: TRBV4-2
CDR3: CASSQDGPRETFF
DNA: TGTGCCAGCAGCCAAGATGGGCCCCGGGAGACTTTCTTT

D: NA
size: NA
J: TRBJ1-1
V: TRBV4-1
CDR3: CASSQDLLGGTEAFF
DNA: TGCGCCAGCAGCCAAGATCTTCTGGGGGGCACTGAAGCTTTCTTT

D: TRBD2
size: NA
J: TRBJ2-1
V: TRBV10-2
CDR3: CASSDSSGGDYNEQFF
DNA: TGCGCCAGCAGTGACTCTAGCGGGGGAGACTACAATGAGCAGTTCTTC

D: NA
size: NA
J: TRBJ1-1
V: TRBV7-9
CDR3: CASSLTSDTEAFF
DNA: TGTGCCAGCAGCTTAACATCTGACACTGAAGCTTTCTTT

D: TRBD1
size: NA
J: TRBJ1-6
V: TRBV7-9
CDR3: CSSSLAGQGGSPLHF
DNA: TGTTCCAGCAGCTTAGCGGGACAGGGCGGGTCACCCCTCCACTTT

D: TRBD1
size: NA
J: TRBJ1-2
V: TRBV7-9
CDR3: CASSFTTGDGGYTF
DNA: TGTGCCAGCAGCTTCACCACAGGGGATGGTGGCTACACCTTC

D: NA
size: NA
J: TRBJ2-3
V: TRBV5-5
CDR3: CASSFREGDTQYF
DNA: TGTGCCAGCAGCTTCAGAGAGGGAGATACGCAGTATTTT

D: NA
size: NA
J: TRBJ2-1
V: TRBV6-5
CDR3: CASSLQRSSYNEQFF
DNA: TGTGCCAGCAGCTTGCAGAGGAGCTCCTACAATGAGCAGTTCTTC

D: TRBD2
size: NA
J: TRBJ2-2
V: TRBV19
CDR3: CASTQRLAGAGGELFF
DNA: TGTGCCAGTACCCAAAGACTAGCGGGGGCTGGCGGGGAGCTGTTTTTT

D: TRBD1
size: NA
J: TRBJ2-5
V: TRBV5-1
CDR3: CASSLPGQVKETQYF
DNA: TGCGCCAGCAGCTTGCCCGGACAGGTCAAAGAGACCCAGTACTTC

D: TRBD2
size: NA
J: TRBJ2-3
V: TRBV28
CDR3: CASRTSSARGDTQYF
DNA: TGTGCCAGCAGGACTAGCTCGGCTCGTGGGGATACGCAGTATTTT

D: NA
size: NA
J: TRBJ2-7
V: TRBV5-1
CDR3: CASSLVGAAYEQYF
DNA: TGCGCCAGCAGCTTAGTGGGGGCAGCCTACGAGCAGTACTTC

D: TRBD2
size: once
J: TRBJ2-7
V: TRBV5-1
CDR3: CASSSGLAGTPYEQYF
DNA: TGCGCCAGCAGCTCCGGACTAGCGGGTACTCCGTACGAGCAGTACTTC

D: NA
size: NA
J: TRBJ2-7
V: TRBV11-1
CDR3: CASRYTGGPYEQYF
DNA: TGTGCCAGCAGGTATACAGGTGGCCCCTACGAGCAGTACTTC

D: NA
size: NA
J: TRBJ2-1
V: TRBV7-3
CDR3: CASSLDRGNEQFF
DNA: TGTGCCAGCAGCTTAGATCGGGGCAATGAGCAGTTCTTC

D: NA
size: NA
J: TRBJ1-5
V: TRBV21-1
CDR3: CASSKWRSVQPQHF
DNA: TGTGCCAGCAGCAAGTGGAGGAGCGTTCAGCCCCAGCATTTT

D: TRBD1
size: NA
J: TRBJ1-4
V: TRBV4-2
CDR3: CASSQDAGQGYEKLFF
DNA: TGTGCCAGCAGCCAAGATGCGGGACAGGGGTATGAAAAACTGTTTTTT

D: NA
size: once
J: TRBJ2-3
V: TRBV7-2
CDR3: CASSLDGGWYF
DNA: TGTGCCAGCAGCTTAGATGGGGGCTGGTATTTT

D: TRBD2
size: NA
J: TRBJ2-4
V: TRBV27
CDR3: CASSARGGYIQYF
DNA: TGTGCCAGCAGTGCCCGGGGGGGATACATTCAGTACTTC

D: NA
size: NA
J: TRBJ1-1
V: TRBV5-6
CDR3: CASSLGSGVWPEAFF
DNA: TGTGCCAGCAGCTTGGGGTCGGGTGTTTGGCCTGAAGCTTTCTTT

D: TRBD1
size: NA
J: TRBJ2-2
V: TRBV29-1
CDR3: CSVAPGQSSNTGELFF
DNA: TGCAGCGTTGCGCCGGGACAGTCCTCGAACACCGGGGAGCTGTTTTTT

D: NA
size: few
J: TRBJ2-5
V: TRBV20-1
CDR3: CSARRSETQYF
DNA: TGCAGTGCCCGTCGGTCGGAGACCCAGTACTTC

D: NA
size: NA
J: TRBJ1-2
V: TRBV5-1
CDR3: CASSLDAGPGYTF
DNA: TGCGCCAGCAGCTTGGATGCAGGGCCGGGCTACACCTTC

D: NA
size: NA
J: TRBJ2-2
V: TRBV18
CDR3: CASSPGGGELFF
DNA: TGTGCCAGCTCACCAGGAGGCGGGGAGCTGTTTTTT

D: NA
size: NA
J: TRBJ2-7
V: TRBV2
CDR3: CASSQLNYEQYF
DNA: TGTGCCAGCAGCCAACTTAACTACGAGCAGTACTTC

D: NA
size: NA
J: TRBJ2-3
V: TRBV5-6
CDR3: CASSPEGEVTSTDTQYF
DNA: TGTGCCAGCAGCCCCGAGGGGGAAGTCACCAGCACAGATACGCAGTATTTT

D: TRBD1
size: few
J: TRBJ1-1
V: TRBV18
CDR3: CASSLQGASEAFF
DNA: TGTGCCAGCTCACTTCAGGGGGCCTCTGAAGCTTTCTTT

D: TRBD1
size: once
J: TRBJ2-7
V: TRBV27
CDR3: CASSLLGTGEQYF
DNA: TGTGCCAGCAGTCTCCTCGGGACAGGGGAGCAGTACTTC

D: NA
size: NA
J: TRBJ2-5
V: TRBV6-5
CDR3: CASRPGQRETQYF
DNA: TGTGCCAGCAGACCGGGTCAGCGAGAGACCCAGTACTTC

D: TRBD1
size: NA
J: TRBJ2-7
V: TRBV10-3
CDR3: CATRGTGEGYEQYF
DNA: TGTGCCACCCGGGGGACAGGGGAGGGCTACGAGCAGTACTTC

D: TRBD1
size: NA
J: TRBJ1-1
V: TRBV7-8
CDR3: CASSQRSDRGSEAFF
DNA: TGTGCCAGCAGCCAACGCTCGGACAGGGGATCCGAAGCTTTCTTT

D: NA
size: NA
J: TRBJ2-5
V: TRBV6-1
CDR3: CASARRYQETQYF
DNA: TGTGCCAGCGCGAGGCGGTACCAAGAGACCCAGTACTTC

D: NA
size: NA
J: TRBJ2-7
V: TRBV5-1
CDR3: CASSLASFDEQYF
DNA: TGCGCCAGCAGCTTAGCATCTTTCGACGAGCAGTACTTC

D: TRBD2
size: NA
J: TRBJ2-7
V: TRBV10-3
CDR3: CAIRAGLAGSYEQYF
DNA: TGTGCCATCAGGGCGGGACTAGCGGGGAGTTACGAGCAGTACTTC

D: NA
size: NA
J: TRBJ1-1
V: TRBV14
CDR3: CASSSFLANTEAFF
DNA: TGTGCCAGCAGCTCATTCCTGGCGAACACTGAAGCTTTCTTT

D: NA
size: NA
J: TRBJ2-7
V: TRBV6-5
CDR3: CASRNSRGYEQYF
DNA: TGTGCCAGCAGAAATAGCAGGGGTTACGAGCAGTACTTC

D: TRBD2
size: NA
J: TRBJ2-6
V: TRBV19
CDR3: CASSIVSLAGTSGANVLTF
DNA: TGTGCCAGTAGTATAGTTTCACTAGCGGGGACCTCTGGGGCCAACGTCCTGACTTTC

D: NA
size: NA
J: TRBJ1-2
V: TRBV28
CDR3: CASSLTQGYTF
DNA: TGTGCCAGCAGTTTAACTCAAGGCTACACCTTC

D: TRBD1
size: once
J: TRBJ1-2
V: TRBV6-6
CDR3: CASSHSPGQGASGYTF
DNA: TGTGCCAGCAGCCATTCTCCGGGACAGGGGGCGTCGGGCTACACCTTC

D: TRBD1
size: NA
J: TRBJ2-7
V: TRBV18
CDR3: CASSPIGTGRDSYEQYF
DNA: TGTGCCAGCTCACCGATCGGGACAGGCCGCGACTCCTACGAGCAGTACTTC

D: NA
size: once
J: TRBJ1-2
V: TRBV16
CDR3: CASSQSEGLYGYTF
DNA: TGTGCCAGCAGCCAATCGGAGGGCTTGTATGGCTACACCTTC

D: TRBD1
size: NA
J: TRBJ2-7
V: TRBV7-2
CDR3: CASTDLGQGAVRQYF
DNA: TGTGCCAGCACCGACCTCGGACAGGGGGCAGTCAGGCAGTACTTC

D: TRBD2
size: NA
J: TRBJ2-3
V: TRBV7-6
CDR3: CASSPDLRGGTDTQYF
DNA: TGTGCCAGCAGCCCCGATCTGCGGGGGGGCACAGATACGCAGTATTTT

D: NA
size: NA
J: TRBJ2-3
V: TRBV6-5
CDR3: CASSARGGTQYF
DNA: TGTGCCAGCAGCGCCCGCGGAGGTACGCAGTATTTT

D: NA
size: NA
J: TRBJ2-3
V: TRBV19
CDR3: CASSERGRGRTDTQYF
DNA: TGTGCCAGTAGCGAACGGGGGCGGGGGCGCACAGATACGCAGTATTTT

D: NA
size: few
J: TRBJ2-2
V: TRBV6-5
CDR3: CASSPMGGVGELFF
DNA: TGTGCCAGCAGTCCGATGGGGGGAGTCGGGGAGCTGTTTTTT

D: NA
size: NA
J: TRBJ1-6
V: TRBV7-8
CDR3: CASSTRGATPLHF
DNA: TGTGCCAGCAGTACCCGGGGGGCAACACCCCTCCACTTT